This T cell receptor beta chain was obtained from a study of blood T cell repertoires in COVID-19. Study overall: Researchers got acute and convalescent COVID-19 samples from the United States, Italy and Spain.

In the original workflow: Amplification of reference gene primers provided the estimated nucleated cell counts. Data came from immunoSEQ multiplex PCR; TCRdb stores just in-frame clones and leaves some out. V and J calls and clone size come straight from that table; D and trimming were deduced from the DNA. The table lists more than 55,000 clones, roughly 80% of them singletons, with 9.7% in the top ten. The sequence was collected from a woman of 80 years or more with acute or convalescent COVID-19. Sequencing was carried out using peripheral blood.

Written as DNA, the CDR3 is TGTGCCAGCAGCAAAGCAAACGACAGGCCCTATAGCAATCAGCCCCAGCATTTT. Translating gives CASSKANDRPYSNQPQHF. V is TRBV21-1 and J is TRBJ1-5; whether TRBD1, the table's D call, matches the DNA was not checked. TRBV21-1 has pseudogene status. The length of the CDR3 is 18 residues.